This T cell receptor beta chain is from a study of cytomegalovirus exposure and HLA in healthy donors. Study-level findings and limits: In a later analysis, donors in an Asian-associated ancestry cluster reportedly had fewer N-insertions in productive TCRs than the cohort mean.

This clone was observed a single time. The target antigen is unknown. V was shortened by 1 base and J by 3 bases, with 7 bases between the two germline ends. The CDR3 covers 14 residues. Per germline, CDR1 SNHLY and CDR2 FYNNEI. Vbeta (60) and Jbeta (13) primers were used in the PCR. The data were produced by immunoSEQ multiplex PCR, yet TCRdb's version contains in-frame clones alone and is incomplete. The data contain about 130,000 clones, around 80% of them singletons. The TCR comes from a female donor in good health and CMV-seronegative. The chain joins TRBV2 to TRBJ2-1; D is ambiguous. The material sequenced was PBMCs. The CDR3 nucleotides read TGTGCCAGCAGTGAAGGCGGCTACTACAATGAGCAGTTCTTC. Protein sequence: CASSEGGYYNEQFF.